This T cell receptor beta chain was retrieved from a study of control samples from healthy donors and cancer patients. Data came from immunoSEQ multiplex PCR; TCRdb stores just in-frame clones and leaves some out. The data include about 200,000 clones; the top ten clones carry roughly 2%. V gave up 1 base and J gave up 3 bases, with 12 bases separating them. The CDR3 runs to 15 residues. CDR1 and CDR2 (germline): MGHRA, YSYEKL. The receptor was derived from a woman aged 25 to 39 in good health. Sequencing was done on a sample of blood. The chain carries TRBV4-1 and TRBJ1-2, with D unresolved. The CDR3 DNA reads TGCGCCAGCAGCCAAGTATATCCCCCCTACTATGGCTACACCTTC. Its translation is CASSQVYPPYYGYTF.